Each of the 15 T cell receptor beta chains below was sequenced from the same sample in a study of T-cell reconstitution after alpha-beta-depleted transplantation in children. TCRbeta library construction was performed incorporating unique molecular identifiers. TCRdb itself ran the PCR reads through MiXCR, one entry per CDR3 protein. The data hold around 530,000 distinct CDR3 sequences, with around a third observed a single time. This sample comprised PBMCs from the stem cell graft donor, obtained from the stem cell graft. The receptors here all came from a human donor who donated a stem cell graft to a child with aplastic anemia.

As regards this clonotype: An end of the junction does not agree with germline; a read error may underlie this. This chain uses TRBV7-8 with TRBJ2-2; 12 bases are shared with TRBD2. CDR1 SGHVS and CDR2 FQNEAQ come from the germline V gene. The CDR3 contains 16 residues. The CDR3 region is CASSPRTSGNIGELFF. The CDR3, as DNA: TGTGCCAGCAGCCCTCGGACTAGCGGGAACATCGGGGAGCTGTTTTTT.

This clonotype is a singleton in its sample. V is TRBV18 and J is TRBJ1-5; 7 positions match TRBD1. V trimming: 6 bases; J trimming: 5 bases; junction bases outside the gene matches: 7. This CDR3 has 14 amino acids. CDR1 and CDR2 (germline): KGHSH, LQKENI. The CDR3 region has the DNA TGTGCCAGCTCCGTCACAGGGGAGGATCAGCCCCAGCATTTT. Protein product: CASSVTGEDQPQHF.

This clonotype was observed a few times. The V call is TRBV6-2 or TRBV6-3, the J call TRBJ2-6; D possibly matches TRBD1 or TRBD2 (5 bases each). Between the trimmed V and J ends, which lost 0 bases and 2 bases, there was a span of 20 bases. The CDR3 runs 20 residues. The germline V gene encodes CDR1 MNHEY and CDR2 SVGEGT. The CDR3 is CASSYSIYSQGDTGANVLTF. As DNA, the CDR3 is TGTGCCAGCAGTTACTCGATTTATTCTCAGGGAGATACTGGGGCCAACGTCCTGACTTTC.

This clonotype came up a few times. CDR3 in amino acids: CASSLSTAGLRNEQFF. CDR3 nucleotides: TGTGCCAGCAGCTTAAGCACGGCAGGGTTGCGAAATGAGCAGTTCTTC. The chain employs TRBV4-2 and TRBJ2-1; D is possibly TRBD1 (5 bases). Germline V CDR1 and CDR2: LGHNA, YNFKEQ. This CDR3 has 16 residues. The V end was cut by 5 bases, the J end by 7 bases, with 21 bases between.

The CDR3: CASSYPGGLARTTDTQYF. CDR3 coding DNA: TGTGCCAGCAGTTACCCGGGGGGACTAGCGAGAACCACAGATACGCAGTATTTT. The chain has TRBV6-2 or TRBV6-3 and TRBJ2-3; 10 bases are a match to TRBD2. Germline lookup yields CDR1 MNHEY and CDR2 SVGEGT. V trimming: 2 bases; J trimming: 2 bases; junction bases outside the gene matches: 10. The CDR3 extends over 18 amino acids.

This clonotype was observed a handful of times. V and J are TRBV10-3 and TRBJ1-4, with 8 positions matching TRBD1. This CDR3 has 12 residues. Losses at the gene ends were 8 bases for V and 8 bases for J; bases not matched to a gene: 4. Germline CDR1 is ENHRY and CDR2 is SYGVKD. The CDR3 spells CAIGQGTEKLFF. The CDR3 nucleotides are TGTGCCATCGGACAGGGTACGGAAAAACTGTTTTTT.

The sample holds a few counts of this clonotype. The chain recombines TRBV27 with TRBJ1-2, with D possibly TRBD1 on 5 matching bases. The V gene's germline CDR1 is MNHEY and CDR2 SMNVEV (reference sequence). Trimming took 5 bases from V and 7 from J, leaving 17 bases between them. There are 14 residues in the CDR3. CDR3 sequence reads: CASSPQGRFFGYTF. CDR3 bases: TGTGCCAGCAGTCCTCAGGGACGGTTTTTTGGCTACACCTTC.

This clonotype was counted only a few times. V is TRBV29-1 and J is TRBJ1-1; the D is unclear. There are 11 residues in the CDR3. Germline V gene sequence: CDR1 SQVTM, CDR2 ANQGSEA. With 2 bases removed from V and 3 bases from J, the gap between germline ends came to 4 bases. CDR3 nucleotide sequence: TGCAGCGTTGAAATAGACACTGAAGCTTTCTTT. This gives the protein CSVEIDTEAFF.

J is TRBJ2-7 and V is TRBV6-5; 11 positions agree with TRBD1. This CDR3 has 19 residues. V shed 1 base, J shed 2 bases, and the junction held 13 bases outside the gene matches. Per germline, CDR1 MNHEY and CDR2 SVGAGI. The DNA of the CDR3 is TGTGCCAGCAGTTACTTCCCCCCCGTCGGGACAGGGGGTACCTACGAGCAGTACTTC. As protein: CASSYFPPVGTGGTYEQYF.

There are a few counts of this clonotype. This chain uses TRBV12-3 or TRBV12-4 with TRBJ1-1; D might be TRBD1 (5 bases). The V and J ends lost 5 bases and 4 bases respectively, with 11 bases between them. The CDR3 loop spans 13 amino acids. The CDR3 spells CASSHTGGTEAFF. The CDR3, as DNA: TGTGCCAGCAGTCACACAGGAGGCACTGAAGCTTTCTTT.

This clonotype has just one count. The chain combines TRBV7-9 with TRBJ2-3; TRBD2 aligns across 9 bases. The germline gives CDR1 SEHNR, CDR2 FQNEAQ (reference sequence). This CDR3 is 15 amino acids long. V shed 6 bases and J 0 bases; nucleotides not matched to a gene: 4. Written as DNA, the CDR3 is TGTGCCAGCAGACATACTAGCGGGAGCACAGATACGCAGTATTTT. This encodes CASRHTSGSTDTQYF.

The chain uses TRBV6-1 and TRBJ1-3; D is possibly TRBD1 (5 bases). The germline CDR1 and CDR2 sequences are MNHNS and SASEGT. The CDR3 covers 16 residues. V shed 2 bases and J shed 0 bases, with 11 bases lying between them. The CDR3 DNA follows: TGTGCCAGCAGTGAAACGACAGTCTTCTCTGGAAACACCATATATTTT. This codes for CASSETTVFSGNTIYF.

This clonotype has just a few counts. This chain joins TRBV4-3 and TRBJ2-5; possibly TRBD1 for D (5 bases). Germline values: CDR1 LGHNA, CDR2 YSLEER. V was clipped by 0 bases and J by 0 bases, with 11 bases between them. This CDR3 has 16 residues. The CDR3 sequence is CASSQDTAGNQETQYF. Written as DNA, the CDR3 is TGCGCCAGCAGCCAAGATACAGCAGGGAACCAAGAGACCCAGTACTTC.

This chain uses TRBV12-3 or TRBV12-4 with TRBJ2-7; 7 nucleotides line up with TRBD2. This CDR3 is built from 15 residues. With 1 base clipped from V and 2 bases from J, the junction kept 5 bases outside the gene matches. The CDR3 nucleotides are TGTGCCAGCAGTTTAGTGTCCAGCGGGACCTACGAGCAGTACTTC. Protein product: CASSLVSSGTYEQYF.

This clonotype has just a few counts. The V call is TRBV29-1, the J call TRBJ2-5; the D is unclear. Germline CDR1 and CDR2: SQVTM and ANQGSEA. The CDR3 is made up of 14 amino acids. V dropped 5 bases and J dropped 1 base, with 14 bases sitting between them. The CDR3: CSVNSGHFQETQYF. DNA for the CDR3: TGCAGCGTTAATTCAGGCCACTTCCAAGAGACCCAGTACTTC.